The 8 T cell receptor beta chains given below trace back to one sample, sequenced in a study of blood T cell repertoires in COVID-19. Sequencing used immunoSEQ multiplex PCR; TCRdb keeps in-frame clones, though not all of them. The sample lists over 70,000 clones, around 89% occurring once. The specimen sequenced was peripheral blood. The receptors derive from an elderly woman with active or convalescent COVID-19.

This clone was picked up one time. The chain has TRBV19 and TRBJ1-2; 7 nucleotides agree with TRBD1. The CDR3 is 15 residues long. V lost 7 bases to trimming and J lost 4 bases; unmatched junction nucleotides: 12. CDR1 and CDR2 from the germline V gene are LNHDA and SQIVND (reference sequence). The CDR3 nucleotides are TGTGCCAGTAACTCCCCTGGGGACAGACGCTATGGCTACACCTTC. It is translated as CASNSPGDRRYGYTF.

The chain couples TRBV19 to TRBJ2-7; tentative D call: TRBD1 (6 bases). Germline-derived CDR1 and CDR2 are LNHDA and SQIVND (reference sequence). The CDR3 runs 15 residues. V was shortened by 2 bases and J by 0 bases, with 11 bases between the two germline ends. CDR3 sequence (DNA): TGTGCCAGTAGTATACCCGGGACACCCTCCTACGAGCAGTACTTC. Protein product: CASSIPGTPSYEQYF.

This clone has more than one count but fewer than ten. This chain joins TRBV7-2 and TRBJ2-2; a weak D match, TRBD1 (6 bases). Trimming pared 1 base from V and 1 base from J, leaving 10 bases between. The CDR3 has 16 amino acids. Germline loops: CDR1 SGHTA, CDR2 FQGNSA. This chain's CDR3 is CASSLGPGQNTGELFF. The DNA for the CDR3 is TGTGCCAGCAGCTTAGGGCCGGGACAGAACACCGGGGAGCTGTTTTTT.

The V call is TRBV19, the J call TRBJ1-5; D not resolved. Germline CDR1 LNHDA, CDR2 SQIVND (reference sequence). The V end was cut by 2 bases, the J end by 3 bases, with 17 bases between. The CDR3 extends over 17 amino acids. CDR3 nucleotide sequence: TGTGCCAGTAGTATATATTCGGGGTTGTCAGCCAATCAGCCCCAGCATTTT. It is translated as CASSIYSGLSANQPQHF.

The chain recombines TRBV7-6 with TRBJ2-7, with a weak D call TRBD1 (6 bases). Germline CDR1 and CDR2: SGHVS and FNYEAQ. The ends were cut back, 2 bases at V and 0 bases at J, with 11 bases in the middle. The CDR3 is 15 amino acids. CDR3 protein: CASSLRDKSSYEQYF. The DNA for the CDR3 is TGTGCCAGCAGCTTAAGGGACAAAAGCTCCTACGAGCAGTACTTC.

V is TRBV28 and J is TRBJ2-3, with a possible D match to TRBD1 (6 bases). Germline V gene lookup returns CDR1 MDHEN and CDR2 SYDVKM. V was shortened by 6 bases and J by 1 base, with 11 bases between the two germline ends. This CDR3 is built from 14 residues. The CDR3 loop reads CASSPGQRTDTQYF. The DNA for the CDR3 is TGTGCCAGCAGCCCCGGACAGCGCACAGATACGCAGTATTTT.

The genes are TRBV19 and TRBJ2-1, with D tentatively TRBD2 (6 bases). The CDR3 spans 13 residues. Trimming pared 11 bases from V and 4 bases from J, leaving 15 bases between. Germline V CDR1 and CDR2: LNHDA, SQIVND (reference sequence). DNA for the CDR3: TGTGCCGCGGGACCCCGGGGTTACAATGAGCAGTTCTTC. This translates into CAAGPRGYNEQFF.

This clone has only one observation. The V and J genes are TRBV28 and TRBJ2-3; 8 bases align to TRBD2. Trimming at V came to 3 bases and at J to 6 bases, leaving 8 bases not matched to a gene. The CDR3 contains 15 residues. CDR1 MDHEN and CDR2 SYDVKM come from the germline V gene. DNA for the CDR3: TGTGCCAGCAGTTTGCTGGCGGGGGGTAGCGATACGCAGTATTTT. It is translated as CASSLLAGGSDTQYF.